The 27 T cell receptor beta chains presented below share a single source sample, sequenced in a study of T cells in tumors after PD-1 blockade. Sequencing used immunoSEQ multiplex PCR; TCRdb keeps in-frame clones, though not all of them. The sample lists about 60,000 clones, around two thirds occurring once. The starting material was PBMCs, obtained after anti-PD-1 treatment. The receptor source for this set is a human donor with basal cell carcinoma.

This clone was recorded only once. The V gene is TRBV6-2 or TRBV6-3, the J gene TRBJ1-5, with 7 bases lining up with TRBD1. The CDR3 is made up of 16 amino acids. Germline trimming cut 4 bases from V and 7 bases from J; bases unmatched to any gene: 13. CDR1 and CDR2 from the germline V gene are MNHEY and SVGEGT. The CDR3 here is CASSSGPYRGGQPQHF. The CDR3 DNA reads TGTGCCAGCAGTTCGGGGCCTTACAGGGGAGGGCAGCCCCAGCATTTT.

The table lists this clone with a few counts. CDR3 DNA: TGTGCCAGCAACGATAAGAGCACTGAAGCTTTCTTT. Translated, it gives CASNDKSTEAFF. The chain recombines TRBV6-5 with TRBJ1-1, with D unclear. Trimming took off 7 bases at V and 4 bases at J, with 10 bases between the two ends. Germline CDR1 and CDR2: MNHEY and SVGAGI. This CDR3 spans 12 amino acids.

This clone was detected only once. CDR3 nucleotides: TGTGCCAGTAGTATTAAAGGGGCAGAGACCCAGTACTTC. Protein: CASSIKGAETQYF. This chain links TRBV19 with TRBJ2-5; D is perhaps TRBD1 (5 bases). The CDR3 spans 13 residues. V was cut by 3 bases and J by 4 bases, with 9 bases left in between. The V gene's germline CDR1 is LNHDA and CDR2 SQIVND (reference sequence).

The V call is TRBV18, the J call TRBJ2-2, with D tentatively TRBD1 or TRBD2 (5 bases each). The V gene's germline CDR1 is KGHSH and CDR2 LQKENI. V was cut by 3 bases and J by 0 bases, with 14 bases left in between. CDR3 length: 17 residues. CDR3 residues: CASSPPGTRTNTGELFF. CDR3 sequence (DNA): TGTGCCAGCTCACCCCCCGGGACCCGAACGAACACCGGGGAGCTGTTTTTT.

CDR3 sequence (DNA): TGTGCCAGCGCCAGGGGGGGGCTGGAGACCCAGTACTTC. Protein sequence: CASARGGLETQYF. The chain recombines TRBV7-8 with TRBJ2-5; tentatively, D is TRBD1 or TRBD2 (7 bases each). The V end was cut by 8 bases, the J end by 5 bases, with 15 bases between. Germline assignment: CDR1 SGHVS and CDR2 FQNEAQ. There are 13 residues in the CDR3.

V and J are TRBV7-6 and TRBJ2-1; unclear D gene. The germline V gene has CDR1 SGHVS and CDR2 FNYEAQ. The V end was cut by 5 bases, the J end by 9 bases, with 17 bases between. The CDR3 is 14 amino acids. The DNA for the CDR3 is TGTGCCAGCAGCCGCCGTGATCCTGCCAGTGAGCAGTTCTTC. It yields the protein CASSRRDPASEQFF.

The genes are TRBV5-1 and TRBJ1-6, with a possible D match to TRBD1 (5 bases). The ends were cut back, 1 base at V and 0 bases at J, with 11 bases in the middle. The CDR3 spans 17 residues. Germline loops: CDR1 SGHRS, CDR2 YFSETQ. The CDR3 sequence: CASSLTGVSSYNSPLHF. As DNA, the CDR3 is TGCGCCAGCAGCTTGACGGGGGTATCCTCCTATAATTCACCCCTCCACTTT.

This clone was observed once. The chain recombines TRBV5-6 with TRBJ1-5; D call uncertain. The germline V and J ends were trimmed by 0 bases and 4 bases, with 8 bases remaining between them. This CDR3 is built from 14 residues. Germline V gene sequence: CDR1 SGHDT, CDR2 YYEEEE. The CDR3 bases are TGTGCCAGCAGCTTGGGTGGAAAAAATCAGCCCCAGCATTTT. Translating gives CASSLGGKNQPQHF.

The CDR3 protein is CASSLGQQYF. The CDR3, as DNA: TGTGCCAGCAGCTTGGGGCAGCAGTACTTC. V and J are TRBV5-6 and TRBJ2-7; D not resolved. Per the germline V gene, CDR1 is SGHDT and CDR2 is YYEEEE. CDR3 size: 10 residues. The V gene lost 0 bases and the J gene lost 8 bases, with 3 bases spanning the gap.

This chain connects TRBV5-5 to TRBJ1-6; D possibly corresponds to TRBD1 (6 bases). Germline values: CDR1 SGHKS, CDR2 YYEKEE (reference sequence). The V and J ends lost 0 bases and 7 bases respectively, with 8 bases between them. CDR3 length: 14 amino acids. The CDR3 nucleotides are TGTGCCAGCAGCTTGGAGACAGGCAATTCACCCCTCCACTTT. Amino acids: CASSLETGNSPLHF.

The genes are TRBV2 and TRBJ1-2; D call uncertain. The V gene lost 3 bases and the J gene lost 8 bases, with 16 bases spanning the gap. Per germline, CDR1 SNHLY and CDR2 FYNNEI. This CDR3 comprises 14 residues. In DNA form, the CDR3 reads TGTGCCAGCAGTGACCGAACAGTCCCCGGGGGCTACACCTTC. Its protein is CASSDRTVPGGYTF. The full variable domain, in which reference TRBV2 and TRBJ1-2 provide the parts outside the CDR3, is EPEVTQTPSHQVTQMGQEVILRCVPISNHLYFYWYRQILGQKVEFLVSFYNNEISEKSEIFDDQFSVERPDGSNFTLKIRSTKLEDSAMYFCASSDRTVPGGYTFGSGTRLTVV.

J is TRBJ2-7 and V is TRBV6-5, with D tentatively TRBD1 or TRBD2 (5 bases each). Germline V lookup: CDR1 MNHEY, CDR2 SVGAGI. The CDR3 has 14 amino acids. The V end lost 8 bases, the J end lost 1 base, and 15 bases lay between the germline ends. The CDR3 DNA sequence: TGTGCCAGCGTTGGGGGTACTCGATCCTACGAGCAGTACTTC. Translating gives CASVGGTRSYEQYF.

The chain employs TRBV2 and TRBJ1-1, with D possibly matching TRBD1 (5 bases). V lost 6 bases to trimming and J lost 1 base, with 9 bases between them. The CDR3 has 13 amino acids. The germline V gene encodes CDR1 SNHLY and CDR2 FYNNEI. CDR3 protein: CASRWQGNTEAFF. DNA for the CDR3: TGTGCCAGCAGGTGGCAGGGGAACACTGAAGCTTTCTTT.

This chain links TRBV20-1 with TRBJ1-1; perhaps TRBD1 as D (5 bases). V was pared by 3 bases and J by 0 bases, with 14 bases between. CDR1 is DFQATT, CDR2 SNEGSKA, per germline (reference sequence). CDR3 length: 15 amino acids. This CDR3 is CSASIGRGVNTEAFF. CDR3 coding DNA: TGCAGTGCTAGTATTGGTCGGGGGGTGAACACTGAAGCTTTCTTT.

This chain links TRBV6-6 with TRBJ2-3, with TRBD1 matching over 10 bases. With 4 bases clipped from V and 2 bases from J, the junction kept 6 bases outside the gene matches. In germline, CDR1 is MNHNY, CDR2 SVGAGI (reference sequence). There are 16 residues in the CDR3. CDR3 sequence (DNA): TGTGCCAGCAGTTCCGGGACAGGGGCGTCCACAGATACGCAGTATTTT. Protein product: CASSSGTGASTDTQYF.

This sequence joins TRBV5-1 and TRBJ2-3, with a weak D call TRBD2 (5 bases). CDR1 is SGHRS, CDR2 YFSETQ, per germline. The ends were cut back, 3 bases at V and 6 bases at J, with 23 bases in the middle. The CDR3 consists of 17 residues. The CDR3 DNA reads TGCGCCAGCAGCTCGGGTTTGATGACTACCTTGAGGGATACGCAGTATTTT. It translates to CASSSGLMTTLRDTQYF.

V usage is TRBV13 and J usage is TRBJ1-1; possibly TRBD1 for D (6 bases). With 4 bases removed from V and 1 base from J, the gap between germline ends came to 16 bases. The CDR3 totals 16 residues. Germline CDR1 is PRHDT and CDR2 is FYEKMQ (reference sequence). CDR3 region: CASSYLSGTKNTEAFF. CDR3 coding DNA: TGTGCCAGCAGCTACCTCTCCGGGACAAAGAACACTGAAGCTTTCTTT.

This chain links TRBV19 with TRBJ2-1, with TRBD1 identical over 9 bases. This CDR3 is 15 amino acids long. Germline-derived CDR1 and CDR2 are LNHDA and SQIVND (reference sequence). With V trimmed by 4 bases and J by 9 bases, 10 bases remained unmatched. CDR3 amino acids: CASSKTGTGTGEQFF. CDR3 nucleotide sequence: TGTGCCAGTAGTAAAACCGGGACAGGGACCGGTGAGCAGTTCTTC.

Written as DNA, the CDR3 is TGTGCCAGCTCACGAGGCAGGGGAGGCACTGAAGCTTTCTTT. This encodes CASSRGRGGTEAFF. This chain links TRBV18 with TRBJ1-1; maybe TRBD1 (6 bases). The CDR3 sequence is 14 residues long. V was clipped by 4 bases and J by 4 bases, with 13 bases between them. The germline V gene encodes CDR1 KGHSH and CDR2 LQKENI.

This clone was detected only a few times. The rearrangement uses TRBV19 and TRBJ1-4; D remains unclear. The CDR3 has 16 amino acids. Looked up from germline, CDR1 is LNHDA and CDR2 is SQIVND (reference sequence). The V end was cut by 5 bases, the J end by 2 bases, with 15 bases between. CDR3 nucleotide sequence: TGTGCCAGTAGTGATTGGTGGCAGGAGACTAATGAAAAACTGTTTTTT. Amino acids: CASSDWWQETNEKLFF. The complete variable domain, with remaining parts taken from reference TRBV19 and TRBJ1-4, reads DGGITQSPKYLFRKEGQNVTLSCEQNLNHDAMYWYRQDPGQGLRLIYYSQIVNDFQKGDIAEGYSVSREKKESFPLTVTSAQKNPTAFYLCASSDWWQETNEKLFFGSGTQLSVL.

This chain joins TRBV30 and TRBJ1-1; a weak D match, TRBD1 (6 bases). Trimming removed 5 bases from V and 7 bases from J, with 17 bases in between. The germline gives CDR1 GTSNPN, CDR2 SVGIG (reference sequence). CDR3 size: 13 residues. The CDR3: CAWRLAGGGEAFF. CDR3 DNA sequence: TGTGCCTGGCGCCTAGCGGGAGGGGGTGAAGCTTTCTTT.

This clone has only one observation. J is TRBJ2-3 and V is TRBV25-1; perhaps TRBD2 as D (5 bases). With 3 bases removed from V and 1 base from J, the gap between germline ends came to 11 bases. The CDR3 is 15 residues long. Germline loops: CDR1 MGHDK, CDR2 SYGVNS. DNA for the CDR3: TGTGCCAGCAGTGATGGGCGGGCCCGCACAGATACGCAGTATTTT. It codes for CASSDGRARTDTQYF.

CDR3 DNA: TGTGCCAGCAGTTTATTCTATTCCGGGACTAGCGTAAAAGAGACCCAGTACTTC. Translated, it gives CASSLFYSGTSVKETQYF. The chain carries TRBV28 and TRBJ2-5, with TRBD2 matching over 10 bases. The CDR3 loop spans 18 amino acids. CDR1 is MDHEN and CDR2 is SYDVKM in the germline V gene. Trimming at V came to 1 base and at J to 3 bases, leaving 11 bases not matched to a gene.

This chain connects TRBV7-2 to TRBJ1-1; 12 nucleotides agree with TRBD1. This CDR3 has 18 amino acids. CDR1 and CDR2 from the germline V gene are SGHTA and FQGNSA. V lost 4 bases to trimming and J lost 8 bases; unmatched junction nucleotides: 17. The CDR3 is CASSSPGDRGRLKLEAFF. CDR3 nucleotides: TGTGCCAGCAGCTCCCCAGGGGACAGGGGGCGTTTAAAGCTGGAAGCTTTCTTT.

The chain joins TRBV27 to TRBJ1-2, with D possibly TRBD1 on 5 matching bases. Germline V gene data show CDR1 as MNHEY and CDR2 as SMNVEV (reference sequence). Deletions cut 7 bases from V and 4 bases from J, with 25 bases between. The CDR3 has 17 residues. The CDR3 region is CASTATFQGSGGYGYTF. CDR3 DNA: TGTGCCAGCACCGCAACTTTCCAGGGCTCTGGTGGCTATGGCTACACCTTC.

This chain joins TRBV19 and TRBJ2-4; the D gene is possibly TRBD1 (6 bases). This CDR3 region has 16 residues. In germline, CDR1 is LNHDA, CDR2 SQIVND (reference sequence). V lost 4 bases and J lost 0, with 13 bases in between. DNA of the CDR3: TGTGCCAGTAGTACCGGGACACTGGGAGCCAAAAACATTCAGTACTTC. Translated, it gives CASSTGTLGAKNIQYF.

The chain carries TRBV13 and TRBJ1-3; TRBD1 might be the D (6 bases). This CDR3 has 15 amino acids. V lost 3 bases and J 0 bases, leaving 9 bases between the germline ends. Germline V gene lookup returns CDR1 PRHDT and CDR2 FYEKMQ (reference sequence). The CDR3 loop is CASSFQGSSGNTIYF. In DNA form, the CDR3 reads TGTGCCAGCAGCTTTCAGGGGAGCTCTGGAAACACCATATATTTT.